A single sample gave rise to the 24 T cell receptor beta chains below, sequenced in a study of OX40 agonist ivuxolimab in advanced cancers. This table comes from immunoSEQ multiplex PCR, and its TCRdb copy is limited to in-frame clones, with some not included. The sample contains some 77,000 clones, approximately 85% of which appear only once. This specimen was CD4+ or CD8+ T cells sorted from blood, taken in a trial of the OX40 agonist ivuxolimab. All receptors derive from an adult with an advanced solid tumor such as melanoma, head and neck, liver or kidney cancer.

The CDR3 protein is CASSLVAGNNEKLFF. The CDR3 bases are TGTGCCAGCAGCTTAGTTGCTGGGAATAATGAAAAACTGTTTTTT. The chain uses TRBV11-2 and TRBJ1-4; D is undetermined. V shed 1 base and J shed 4 bases, with 10 bases lying between them. CDR1 is SGHAT, CDR2 FQNNGV, per germline. This CDR3 contains 15 residues. Complete variable domain (other parts from reference TRBV11-2 and TRBJ1-4): EAGVAQSPRYKIIEKRQSVAFWCNPISGHATLYWYQQILGQGPKLLIQFQNNGVVDDSQLPKDRFSAERLKGVDSTLKIQPAKLEDSAVYLCASSLVAGNNEKLFFGSGTQLSVL.

The rearrangement joins TRBV19 to TRBJ1-2; 7 positions match TRBD1. V shed 6 bases, J shed 4 bases, and the junction held 8 bases outside the gene matches. The germline V gene has CDR1 LNHDA and CDR2 SQIVND (reference sequence). This CDR3 contains 14 residues. Here the CDR3 DNA reads TGTGCCAGTAGCCGGGGACAGCTCCTCTATGGCTACACCTTC. This sequence encodes CASSRGQLLYGYTF.

The chain joins TRBV6-5 to TRBJ2-7; 9 bases map to TRBD1. The length of the CDR3 is 15 residues. V was clipped by 7 bases and J by 5 bases; unmatched bases: 12. CDR1 and CDR2 from the germline V gene are MNHEY and SVGAGI. The CDR3 DNA reads TGTGCCAGCACCCTAGATACTACAGGGGGCCACGAGCAGTACTTC. Translation gives CASTLDTTGGHEQYF.

The chain is built from TRBV5-1 and TRBJ1-2; D remains ambiguous. Trimming shortened V by 3 bases and J by 8 bases, and 14 bases separated the two germline ends. The CDR3 runs to 13 residues. CDR1 SGHRS and CDR2 YFSETQ come from the germline V gene. The CDR3 loop reads CASSSGSLEGYTF. The CDR3 coding sequence is TGCGCCAGCAGCTCCGGGTCCCTGGAAGGCTACACCTTC.

This chain connects TRBV9 to TRBJ1-4; 10 bases are a match to TRBD1. The J segment lost 7 bases and the V segment lost 4 bases, leaving 4 bases of the junction unmatched. The CDR3 spans 14 residues. Per germline, CDR1 SGDLS and CDR2 YYNGEE. CDR3 bases: TGTGCCAGCAGCATCCGGGACAGGGGTGAAAAACTGTTTTTT. Protein: CASSIRDRGEKLFF.

This clone occurred a few times. The V gene is TRBV6-5, the J gene TRBJ1-1, with a weak D call TRBD1 (5 bases). V lost 7 bases and J lost 7, with 22 bases in between. The CDR3 is made up of 15 amino acids. The germline V gene has CDR1 MNHEY and CDR2 SVGAGI. CDR3 coding DNA: TGTGCCAGCAAGTTAGATGGGGGATTTACCCTTGAAGCTTTCTTT. Encoded protein: CASKLDGGFTLEAFF.

This clone was counted a few times. This chain joins TRBV7-9 and TRBJ1-5, with TRBD1 as a possible D gene (5 bases). CDR1 is SEHNR and CDR2 is FQNEAQ in the germline V gene (reference sequence). The V and J ends lost 5 bases and 4 bases respectively, with 9 bases between them. The CDR3 covers 13 residues. The CDR3 loop reads CASSGDGNQPQHF. CDR3 nucleotides: TGTGCCAGCAGCGGGGACGGTAATCAGCCCCAGCATTTT.

With respect to this clone: The same CDR3 arises from other DNA sequences in this sample as well. The rearrangement links TRBV18 to TRBJ1-1, with a possible D match to TRBD1 (5 bases). Germline loops: CDR1 KGHSH, CDR2 LQKENI. V was clipped by 5 bases and J by 1 base, with 11 bases between them. The CDR3 loop spans 14 amino acids. CDR3 nucleotides: TGTGCCAGCTCAGGCGGGACGGGGAACACTGAAGCTTTCTTT. As protein: CASSGGTGNTEAFF.

This chain uses TRBV7-6 with TRBJ2-3, with TRBD2 matching 7 bases. With 0 bases clipped from V and 1 base from J, the junction kept 4 bases outside the gene matches. This CDR3 contains 16 residues. From germline, CDR1 is SGHVS and CDR2 FNYEAQ. CDR3 residues: CASSLAVTSGTDTQYF. CDR3 DNA sequence: TGTGCCAGCAGCTTAGCCGTAACTAGCGGCACAGATACGCAGTATTTT.

This clone was observed a single time. This rearrangement joins TRBV19 to TRBJ1-2, with D perhaps matching TRBD1 (6 bases). Trimming cost V 4 bases and J 7 bases, with 16 bases left between them. This CDR3 contains 14 residues. Per germline, CDR1 LNHDA and CDR2 SQIVND (reference sequence). The CDR3 DNA follows: TGTGCCAGTAGTAACGCCCAGGGGATCTTTGGCTACACCTTC. Its protein is CASSNAQGIFGYTF.

The rearrangement joins TRBV9 to TRBJ2-2; D is uncertain. The CDR3 loop spans 15 amino acids. V lost 0 bases and J 4 bases, leaving 10 bases between the germline ends. Germline V lookup: CDR1 SGDLS, CDR2 YYNGEE. The CDR3 loop is CASSVEGMGTGELFF. CDR3 bases: TGTGCCAGCAGCGTAGAAGGGATGGGCACCGGGGAGCTGTTTTTT.

The V gene is TRBV9, the J gene TRBJ1-5; TRBD1 is a possible D gene (6 bases). Germline V CDR1 and CDR2: SGDLS, YYNGEE. V was pared by 4 bases and J by 2 bases, with 13 bases between. The CDR3 loop spans 15 amino acids. CDR3 residues: CASSREGDGNQPQHF. Written as DNA, the CDR3 is TGTGCCAGCAGCCGGGAGGGGGACGGCAATCAGCCCCAGCATTTT.

The chain has TRBV2 and TRBJ1-1; TRBD1 matches at 9 bases. The CDR3 loop spans 13 amino acids. V trimming: 11 bases; J trimming: 4 bases; junction bases outside the gene matches: 8. CDR1 and CDR2 from the germline V gene are SNHLY and FYNNEI. CDR3 region: CAARQGVSTEAFF. DNA of the CDR3: TGTGCCGCCCGACAGGGGGTGAGCACTGAAGCTTTCTTT.

This chain uses TRBV11-2 with TRBJ2-5, with 8 positions matching TRBD1. The J segment lost 4 bases and the V segment lost 5 bases, leaving 9 bases of the junction unmatched. Germline lookup yields CDR1 SGHAT and CDR2 FQNNGV. This CDR3 spans 15 amino acids. The CDR3 sequence is CASSPPADRGETQYF. CDR3 nucleotide sequence: TGTGCCAGCAGCCCTCCCGCCGACAGGGGAGAGACCCAGTACTTC.

This sequence joins TRBV5-6 and TRBJ2-5; TRBD2 matches at 7 bases. The CDR3 covers 17 residues. Germline V gene data show CDR1 as SGHDT and CDR2 as YYEEEE. Trimming took 3 bases from V and 4 from J; bases not matched to a gene: 15. The CDR3 reads CASSSSEVAGFRETQYF. The CDR3 coding sequence is TGTGCCAGCAGCTCGTCGGAGGTAGCGGGCTTCAGAGAGACCCAGTACTTC.

This chain links TRBV5-1 with TRBJ2-7; D unclear. Germline V gene sequence: CDR1 SGHRS, CDR2 YFSETQ. This CDR3 is 13 amino acids long. V dropped 4 bases and J dropped 6 bases, with 14 bases sitting between them. The DNA of the CDR3 is TGCGCCAGCAGCAACCCCCCCGACCGCGAGCAGTACTTC. This translates into CASSNPPDREQYF.

The V and J genes are TRBV5-1 and TRBJ1-1; D gene unclear. V shed 4 bases and J shed 0 bases, with 13 bases lying between them. Germline assignment: CDR1 SGHRS and CDR2 YFSETQ. This CDR3 spans 15 amino acids. The CDR3 is CASSPGRQMNTEAFF. The CDR3 DNA is TGCGCCAGCAGCCCTGGTCGACAAATGAACACTGAAGCTTTCTTT. Full variable domain (outside the CDR3, taken from reference TRBV5-1 and TRBJ1-1): KAGVTQTPRYLIKTRGQQVTLSCSPISGHRSVSWYQQTPGQGLQFLFEYFSETQRNKGNFPGRFSGRQFSNSRSEMNVSTLELGDSALYLCASSPGRQMNTEAFFGQGTRLTVV.

This clone occurred once. The chain is built from TRBV6-1 and TRBJ2-2; D possibly uses TRBD1 or TRBD2 (5 bases each). CDR1 is MNHNS, CDR2 SASEGT, per germline. The CDR3 has 14 amino acids. Trimming removed 7 bases at V and 8 bases at J, with 17 bases between. The CDR3 bases are TGTGCCAGCACGGAGGATCTTGGGGCAGGGGAGCTGTTTTTT. Encoded protein: CASTEDLGAGELFF.

The chain combines TRBV5-1 with TRBJ2-2; TRBD1 agrees at 9 bases. This CDR3 is 17 amino acids long. CDR1 is SGHRS and CDR2 is YFSETQ in the germline V gene. V gave up 2 bases and J gave up 4 bases; unmatched junction bases: 9. The CDR3 DNA follows: TGCGCCAGCAGCTTTACCCCGGGACAGGGTACCACCGGGGAGCTGTTTTTT. Encoded protein: CASSFTPGQGTTGELFF.

The chain links TRBV19 to TRBJ2-2; 9 bases are a match to TRBD2. V shed 7 bases and J 0 bases; nucleotides not matched to a gene: 3. The CDR3 extends over 15 amino acids. CDR1 is LNHDA, CDR2 SQIVND, per germline (reference sequence). CDR3 nucleotide sequence: TGTGCCAGTATAATAGCGGGGGCGAACACCGGGGAGCTGTTTTTT. This gives the protein CASIIAGANTGELFF. The full variable domain, in which reference TRBV19 and TRBJ2-2 provide the parts outside the CDR3, is DGGITQSPKYLFRKEGQNVTLSCEQNLNHDAMYWYRQDPGQGLRLIYYSQIVNDFQKGDIAEGYSVSREKKESFPLTVTSAQKNPTAFYLCASIIAGANTGELFFGEGSRLTVL.

The rearrangement joins TRBV7-9 to TRBJ2-3; D is perhaps TRBD2 (6 bases). Between the trimmed V and J ends, which lost 4 bases and 4 bases, there was a span of 15 bases. The CDR3 covers 15 residues. Germline V gene data show CDR1 as SEHNR and CDR2 as FQNEAQ (reference sequence). The CDR3 loop is CASSSGAGSPDTQYF. The CDR3 DNA sequence: TGTGCCAGCAGCTCCGGAGCGGGCAGTCCAGATACGCAGTATTTT. Complete variable domain (other parts from reference TRBV7-9 and TRBJ2-3): DTGVSQNPRHKITKRGQNVTFRCDPISEHNRLYWYRQTLGQGPEFLTYFQNEAQLEKSRLLSDRFSAERPKGSFSTLEIQRTEQGDSAMYLCASSSGAGSPDTQYFGPGTRLTVL.

The chain couples TRBV11-2 to TRBJ2-3, with a possible D match to TRBD1 (5 bases). Germline assignment: CDR1 SGHAT and CDR2 FQNNGV. The CDR3 sequence is 18 residues long. V lost 4 bases, J lost 0 bases, and 20 bases lay in between. The CDR3 nucleotides read TGTGCCAGCAGCTATCAGGGTCGTAGGGTATCTAGCACAGATACGCAGTATTTT. Amino acid sequence: CASSYQGRRVSSTDTQYF.

V and J are TRBV4-3 and TRBJ2-7, with D unresolved. V was pared by 0 bases and J by 0 bases, with 6 bases between. This CDR3 comprises 14 residues. Germline assignment: CDR1 LGHNA and CDR2 YSLEER. Here the CDR3 DNA reads TGCGCCAGCAGCCAAGAAAGGTTCTCCTACGAGCAGTACTTC. Translated, it gives CASSQERFSYEQYF.

The CDR3 region has the DNA TGTGCCAGCAGCTTCCCCGCAGGGGGGGTCGGGGAGCTGTTTTTT. Translated, it gives CASSFPAGGVGELFF. This sequence joins TRBV11-1 and TRBJ2-2, with D possibly called TRBD1 or TRBD2 (7 bases each). The V gene's germline CDR1 is SGHAT and CDR2 FQDESV (reference sequence). This CDR3 is 15 amino acids long. Trimming took 3 bases from V and 7 from J, leaving 15 bases between them.